The 32 T cell receptor beta chains given below trace back to one sample, sequenced in a study of T cell responses to AZD1222 COVID-19 vaccine. The repertoire was sequenced with immunoSEQ multiplex PCR; TCRdb's copy has only in-frame clones and lacks some. In the table there are approximately 150,000 clones, 92% of which are singletons. Sequenced material: peripheral blood, taken 28 days after the second AZD1222 dose. Receptors originate from an adult who received the AZD1222 COVID-19 vaccine.

The J gene is TRBJ1-2, the V gene TRBV28; the D gene is possibly TRBD1 (6 bases). This CDR3 contains 14 residues. V was trimmed by 4 bases and J by 5 bases, leaving 14 bases between them. The germline V gene has CDR1 MDHEN and CDR2 SYDVKM. CDR3 amino acids: CASSSSGTLYGYTF. In DNA form, the CDR3 reads TGTGCCAGCAGTTCTTCCGGGACACTGTATGGCTACACCTTC.

This chain connects TRBV10-2 to TRBJ1-2, with no clear D. CDR1 WSHSY and CDR2 SAAADI come from the germline V gene. V gave up 6 bases and J gave up 5 bases, with 25 bases separating them. The CDR3 runs to 17 residues. The CDR3 sequence: CASSPGGGRPYWYGYTF. The CDR3 DNA reads TGCGCCAGCAGCCCCGGTGGAGGGCGCCCTTATTGGTATGGCTACACCTTC.

The chain joins TRBV3-1 (or the pseudogene TRBV3-2) to TRBJ1-4; 7 bases are shared with TRBD1. The CDR3 spans 15 residues. V lost 4 bases to trimming and J lost 6 bases; unmatched junction nucleotides: 8. Germline CDR1 LGHDT, CDR2 YNNKEL (reference sequence). The chain's CDR3 is CASSPTGTPDEKLFF. CDR3 nucleotide sequence: TGTGCCAGCAGCCCGACAGGGACCCCGGATGAAAAACTGTTTTTT.

This chain connects TRBV5-1 to TRBJ2-1; D tentatively reads TRBD1 or TRBD2 (6 bases each). V was clipped by 0 bases and J by 8 bases, with 12 bases between them. The CDR3 loop spans 14 amino acids. Germline CDR1 is SGHRS and CDR2 is YFSETQ. In DNA form, the CDR3 reads TGCGCCAGCAGCTTGGATAGGGGGGCGGATGAGCAGTTCTTC. It encodes CASSLDRGADEQFF. Together with reference TRBV5-1 and TRBJ2-1, the CDR3 gives the full variable domain: KAGVTQTPRYLIKTRGQQVTLSCSPISGHRSVSWYQQTPGQGLQFLFEYFSETQRNKGNFPGRFSGRQFSNSRSEMNVSTLELGDSALYLCASSLDRGADEQFFGPGTRLTVL.

The chain recombines TRBV3-1 (or the pseudogene TRBV3-2) with TRBJ1-4; D is uncertain. CDR1 LGHDT and CDR2 YNNKEL come from the germline V gene (reference sequence). The CDR3 has 14 residues. Trimming took 4 bases from V and 0 from J, leaving 6 bases between them. CDR3 loop: CASSPQSTNEKLFF. The CDR3 DNA follows: TGTGCCAGCAGCCCACAGTCAACTAATGAAAAACTGTTTTTT.

The J gene is TRBJ2-2, the V gene TRBV5-4; TRBD1 matches 7 bases. The V gene end was trimmed by 5 bases and the J gene end by 1 base; junction bases not matched to a gene: 8. Germline V gives CDR1 SGHNT, CDR2 YYREEE (reference sequence). There are 16 residues in the CDR3. CDR3 in DNA: TGTGCCAGCAGTCTTGGGGGACAGCTGAACACCGGGGAGCTGTTTTTT. It translates to CASSLGGQLNTGELFF.

The V call is TRBV12-3 or TRBV12-4, the J call TRBJ2-1; D unclear. This CDR3 spans 11 amino acids. V lost 2 bases and J 6 bases, leaving 2 bases between the germline ends. The CDR3 protein is CASSLTNEQFF. CDR3 sequence (DNA): TGTGCCAGCAGTTTAACCAATGAGCAGTTCTTC.

The chain is built from TRBV18 and TRBJ2-7, with D unclear. The V gene's germline CDR1 is KGHSH and CDR2 LQKENI. The CDR3 loop spans 14 amino acids. Deletions cut 0 bases from V and 3 bases from J, with 9 bases between. CDR3 sequence: CASSPPGSFYEQYF. CDR3 DNA sequence: TGTGCCAGCTCACCACCGGGTTCATTCTACGAGCAGTACTTC. Using reference TRBV18 and TRBJ2-7 for the parts outside the CDR3, the full variable domain is NAGVMQNPRHLVRRRGQEARLRCSPMKGHSHVYWYRQLPEEGLKFMVYLQKENIIDESGMPKERFSAEFPKEGPSILRIQQVVRGDSAAYFCASSPPGSFYEQYFGPGTRLTVT.

The V gene is TRBV6-5, the J gene TRBJ1-1; maybe TRBD1 (6 bases). CDR1 is MNHEY and CDR2 is SVGAGI in the germline V gene. This CDR3 region has 14 residues. The ends were cut back, 6 bases at V and 5 bases at J, with 16 bases in the middle. CDR3 amino acids: CASRLGGSVTEAFF. CDR3 bases: TGTGCCAGCAGATTAGGGGGGAGCGTGACTGAAGCTTTCTTT.

This rearrangement joins TRBV10-2 to TRBJ1-5, with 8 positions matching TRBD1. CDR3 size: 17 residues. The trim removed 3 bases at V and 0 bases at J, leaving 7 bases unmatched. The V gene's germline CDR1 is WSHSY and CDR2 SAAADI. CDR3 region: CASSETGGDYSNQPQHF. The CDR3 nucleotides read TGCGCCAGCAGTGAAACAGGGGGGGATTATAGCAATCAGCCCCAGCATTTT.

This clone was seen only once. The chain recombines TRBV7-3 with TRBJ1-1, with a weak D call TRBD1 (5 bases). CDR3 length equals 14 residues. Deletions cut 3 bases from V and 0 bases from J, with 8 bases between. The germline CDR1 and CDR2 sequences are SGHTA and FQGTGA. Here the CDR3 reads CASSLGGLNTEAFF. In DNA, the CDR3 is TGTGCCAGCAGCTTGGGGGGGTTGAACACTGAAGCTTTCTTT. The variable domain in full, completed from reference TRBV7-3 and TRBJ1-1, reads GAGVSQTPSNKVTEKGKYVELRCDPISGHTALYWYRQSLGQGPEFLIYFQGTGAADDSGLPNDRFFAVRPEGSVSTLKIQRTERGDSAVYLCASSLGGLNTEAFFGQGTRLTVV.

The chain uses TRBV7-9 and TRBJ2-1; 9 bases match TRBD1. Germline values: CDR1 SEHNR, CDR2 FQNEAQ (reference sequence). V was pared by 5 bases and J by 3 bases, with 5 bases of the junction left unmatched. The CDR3 is 15 residues long. CDR3 sequence: CASSLTGQGYNEQFF. DNA of the CDR3: TGTGCCAGCAGCCTAACGGGACAGGGCTACAATGAGCAGTTCTTC.

The V gene is TRBV5-8, the J gene TRBJ2-3; TRBD2 agrees at 15 bases. Looked up from germline, CDR1 is SGHTS and CDR2 is YDEGEE. CDR3 length: 19 residues. V was pared by 4 bases and J by 2 bases, with 11 bases of the junction left unmatched. In nucleotides, the CDR3 is TGTGCCAGCAGCAAATCCGGGACTAGCGGGGGGCAGATCACAGATACGCAGTATTTT. Residues: CASSKSGTSGGQITDTQYF.

The chain combines TRBV19 with TRBJ1-5; 11 nucleotides agree with TRBD1. Germline V gene lookup returns CDR1 LNHDA and CDR2 SQIVND (reference sequence). V was pared by 6 bases and J by 8 bases, with 12 bases of the junction left unmatched. CDR3 length: 16 amino acids. CDR3 DNA sequence: TGTGCCAGTAGCGAATTCCCGGGACAGGGGGACAAGCCCCAGCATTTT. The encoded protein is CASSEFPGQGDKPQHF.

The chain is built from TRBV6-5 and TRBJ1-4, with TRBD1 matching 8 bases. Losses at the gene ends were 2 bases for V and 10 bases for J; bases not matched to a gene: 0. In germline, CDR1 is MNHEY, CDR2 SVGAGI. The CDR3 is 12 residues long. The CDR3 nucleotides read TGTGCCAGCAGTTACGGGACAGGAAAACTGTTTTTT. This encodes CASSYGTGKLFF.

This CDR3 is CASSPSGGAENTEAFF. The CDR3 nucleotides read TGTGCCAGCAGCCCATCGGGAGGGGCGGAGAACACTGAAGCTTTCTTT. This chain joins TRBV3-1 (or the pseudogene TRBV3-2) and TRBJ1-1, with D possibly being TRBD1 (5 bases). The CDR3 runs to 16 residues. Looked up from germline, CDR1 is LGHDT and CDR2 is YNNKEL (reference sequence). The V end lost 4 bases, the J end lost 1 base, and 16 bases lay between the germline ends.

In this sample, this clone turned up once. The chain couples TRBV6-6 to TRBJ1-1; possible D gene TRBD1, 6 bases. V lost 4 bases and J 5 bases, leaving 14 bases between the germline ends. The CDR3 has 14 amino acids. The germline CDR1 and CDR2 sequences are MNHNY and SVGAGI (reference sequence). CDR3 bases: TGTGCCAGCAGTTCCCAGGGGCAGGAAACTGAAGCTTTCTTT. Encoded protein: CASSSQGQETEAFF.

The rearrangement joins TRBV7-8 to TRBJ1-2; 7 bases align to TRBD1. CDR3 length: 13 amino acids. Germline CDR1 reads SGHVS; CDR2 reads FQNEAQ. Losses at the gene ends were 3 bases for V and 8 bases for J; bases not matched to a gene: 6. The chain's CDR3 is CASSLGTAGGYTF. The CDR3 DNA reads as TGTGCCAGCAGCTTGGGGACAGCGGGCGGCTACACCTTC.

The chain joins TRBV19 to TRBJ1-2; 7 bases agree with TRBD1. Unmatched junction bases numbered 5, after V lost 3 bases and J lost 4 bases. The CDR3 runs to 14 residues. CDR1 is LNHDA and CDR2 is SQIVND in the germline V gene (reference sequence). The CDR3 coding sequence is TGTGCCAGTAGTATCCGGGACAGCGTCTATGGCTACACCTTC. Its translation: CASSIRDSVYGYTF. The full variable domain, in which reference TRBV19 and TRBJ1-2 provide the parts outside the CDR3, is DGGITQSPKYLFRKEGQNVTLSCEQNLNHDAMYWYRQDPGQGLRLIYYSQIVNDFQKGDIAEGYSVSREKKESFPLTVTSAQKNPTAFYLCASSIRDSVYGYTFGSGTRLTVV.

The count of this clone is one. The CDR3 sequence: CATSADGKLFF. The CDR3 DNA sequence: TGTGCCACCAGCGCAGACGGAAAACTGTTTTTT. J is TRBJ1-4 and V is TRBV15; D is uncertain. CDR3 length equals 11 residues. The germline V gene has CDR1 LNHNV and CDR2 YYDKDF (reference sequence). Trimming cost V 5 bases and J 10 bases, with 8 bases left between them.

V gene TRBV6-6 combines with J gene TRBJ1-1, with a tentative D call TRBD1 (5 bases). Per the germline V gene, CDR1 is MNHNY and CDR2 is SVGAGI (reference sequence). V dropped 2 bases and J dropped 1 base, with 11 bases sitting between them. The CDR3 has 15 amino acids. CDR3 amino acids: CASSYRGEPNTEAFF. CDR3 nucleotides: TGTGCCAGCAGTTACAGGGGAGAACCGAACACTGAAGCTTTCTTT.

The V gene is TRBV6-5, the J gene TRBJ1-1; 8 nucleotides agree with TRBD1. V lost 4 bases to trimming and J lost 4 bases; unmatched junction nucleotides: 11. The CDR3 spans 16 residues. CDR1 and CDR2 from the germline V gene are MNHEY and SVGAGI. CDR3 sequence reads: CASSWLDRGVVTEAFF. The DNA of the CDR3 is TGTGCCAGCAGTTGGTTAGACAGGGGTGTTGTCACTGAAGCTTTCTTT.

The V call is TRBV6-4, the J call TRBJ2-3; 15 nucleotides align to TRBD2. CDR3 length: 18 residues. The J segment lost 5 bases and the V segment lost 2 bases, leaving 8 bases of the junction unmatched. Germline V CDR1 and CDR2: MRHNA, SNTAGT. The CDR3 loop is CASSDQPGLAGGLDTQYF. In nucleotides, the CDR3 is TGTGCCAGCAGTGACCAGCCTGGACTAGCGGGGGGGCTAGATACGCAGTATTTT.

The CDR3 region has the DNA TGTGCCAGCAGCTCGACGGTGACAGGTTCGGGAGGCTACACCTTC. Translation gives CASSSTVTGSGGYTF. The chain has TRBV7-9 and TRBJ1-2, with D possibly TRBD1 on 6 matching bases. CDR3 length equals 15 residues. V was clipped by 4 bases and J by 8 bases, with 20 bases between them. Germline values: CDR1 SEHNR, CDR2 FQNEAQ (reference sequence). Combining the CDR3 with reference TRBV7-9 and TRBJ1-2 gives the whole variable domain DTGVSQNPRHKITKRGQNVTFRCDPISEHNRLYWYRQTLGQGPEFLTYFQNEAQLEKSRLLSDRFSAERPKGSFSTLEIQRTEQGDSAMYLCASSSTVTGSGGYTFGSGTRLTVV.

This clone was observed a single time. V is TRBV15 and J is TRBJ1-1, with D unclear. The germline V and J ends were trimmed by 4 bases and 6 bases, with 12 bases remaining between them. The CDR3 contains 13 residues. CDR1 is LNHNV, CDR2 YYDKDF, per germline (reference sequence). CDR3 protein: CATSKVPSSEAFF. The CDR3 nucleotides are TGTGCCACCAGCAAAGTCCCCAGTTCTGAAGCTTTCTTT.

This clone was detected only once. The chain couples TRBV27 to TRBJ1-6, with a possible D match to TRBD1 (6 bases). Per the germline V gene, CDR1 is MNHEY and CDR2 is SMNVEV (reference sequence). The CDR3 covers 13 residues. V was cut by 8 bases and J by 11 bases, with 16 bases left in between. The CDR3 region has the DNA TGTGCCAGCTCCGACAGGCTGAGACCACCCCTCCACTTT. Its protein product is CASSDRLRPPLHF.

CDR3 loop: CASSWTSDNYGYTF. Here the CDR3 DNA reads TGCGCCAGCAGTTGGACCTCCGATAACTATGGCTACACCTTC. The gene calls are TRBV4-1 and TRBJ1-2; D is ambiguous. The CDR3 covers 14 residues. Germline lookup yields CDR1 MGHRA and CDR2 YSYEKL. Trimming left V 6 bases short and J 1 base short, with 12 bases between.

The chain recombines TRBV6-1 with TRBJ1-5; tentative D call: TRBD1 (6 bases). In germline, CDR1 is MNHNS, CDR2 SASEGT. Trimming took off 2 bases at V and 0 bases at J, with 14 bases between the two ends. CDR3 length: 17 residues. CDR3 protein: CASSEFSRTDSNQPQHF. In DNA, the CDR3 is TGTGCCAGCAGTGAATTCTCCAGGACAGATAGCAATCAGCCCCAGCATTTT.

The V call is TRBV27, the J call TRBJ2-3; perhaps TRBD1 as D (6 bases). This CDR3 has 14 residues. V shed 6 bases and J shed 2 bases, with 12 bases lying between them. Germline values: CDR1 MNHEY, CDR2 SMNVEV (reference sequence). This CDR3 is CASRTGLSTDTQYF. CDR3 nucleotide sequence: TGTGCCAGCAGAACAGGGCTTTCCACAGATACGCAGTATTTT.

V and J are TRBV9 and TRBJ2-3, with D maybe TRBD2 (5 bases). This CDR3 spans 15 amino acids. Deletions cut 4 bases from V and 0 bases from J, with 12 bases between. CDR1 and CDR2 (germline): SGDLS, YYNGEE. As DNA, the CDR3 is TGTGCCAGCAGCCCCCCGGGGTATAGCACAGATACGCAGTATTTT. This translates into CASSPPGYSTDTQYF.

This clone was counted a single time. The rearrangement uses TRBV2 and TRBJ1-2; TRBD1 matches at 8 bases. The CDR3 contains 14 residues. After removal of 10 bases from V and 3 bases from J, the junction contained 10 bases not matched to a gene. CDR1 is SNHLY and CDR2 is FYNNEI in the germline V gene. The CDR3 DNA reads as TGTGCCAACCCGAAGGACAGGGCTTACTATGGCTACACCTTC. Translation: CANPKDRAYYGYTF. Filled out from reference TRBV2 and TRBJ1-2, the complete variable domain reads EPEVTQTPSHQVTQMGQEVILRCVPISNHLYFYWYRQILGQKVEFLVSFYNNEISEKSEIFDDQFSVERPDGSNFTLKIRSTKLEDSAMYFCANPKDRAYYGYTFGSGTRLTVV.

This clone came up once. The chain joins TRBV10-3 to TRBJ1-2; maybe TRBD1 (5 bases). CDR3 length: 15 residues. V was shortened by 5 bases and J by 6 bases, with 19 bases between the two germline ends. Germline lookup yields CDR1 ENHRY and CDR2 SYGVKD. Here the CDR3 DNA reads TGTGCCATCAGTCTGAGTCAAGGGGCGGTGGATGGCTACACCTTC. It specifies CAISLSQGAVDGYTF.